The 24 T cell receptor beta chains reported below all come from one sample, sequenced in a study of beta chain features in type 1 diabetes. The isolated RNA, all of it, was reverse transcribed, so expressed TCRB transcripts were what got sequenced. Generated by immunoSEQ multiplex PCR, the TCRdb table keeps only in-frame clones and is missing some. The sample carries 600,000 to 750,000 clones, around an eighth recorded once. Their target antigens are unknown. The study, taken as a whole, reports: Shortening that was moderate but significant affected the TCRB CDR3s of Type 1 diabetes patients in all four CD4+ subsets.

The sequenced sample consisted of naive CD4+ T cells from blood. The receptors shown here come from a man aged 30-40 years with type 1 diabetes.

This clone was detected only a few times. CDR3 in amino acids: CASSLTGAQNTEAFF. The CDR3 DNA is TGTGCCAGCAGTCTTACAGGGGCCCAGAACACTGAAGCTTTCTTT. V gene TRBV7-2 combines with J gene TRBJ1-1; TRBD1 matches 7 bases. Germline trimming cut 6 bases from V and 1 base from J; bases unmatched to any gene: 8. CDR1 and CDR2 (germline): SGHTA, FQGNSA. CDR3 size: 15 residues.

DNA for the CDR3: TGTGCCAGCTGGGTAGAGGGCCGGAACACCGGGGAGCTGTTTTTT. Its translation is CASWVEGRNTGELFF. J is TRBJ2-2 and V is TRBV5-4; D is perhaps TRBD2 (5 bases). The germline V and J ends were trimmed by 7 bases and 1 base, with 14 bases remaining between them. There are 15 residues in the CDR3. Germline V gene lookup returns CDR1 SGHNT and CDR2 YYREEE (reference sequence).

This clone was detected a few times. This chain uses TRBV2 with TRBJ1-2; 10 nucleotides agree with TRBD1. This CDR3 has 14 amino acids. The J segment lost 7 bases and the V segment lost 5 bases, leaving 7 bases of the junction unmatched. Per the germline V gene, CDR1 is SNHLY and CDR2 is FYNNEI. CDR3 in amino acids: CASSKMTGGLGYTF. In nucleotides, the CDR3 is TGTGCCAGCAGTAAAATGACAGGGGGCCTTGGCTACACCTTC.

This rearrangement joins TRBV4-2 to TRBJ2-1, with 7 bases fitting TRBD2. Germline lookup yields CDR1 LGHNA and CDR2 YNFKEQ. V was clipped by 3 bases and J by 6 bases; unmatched bases: 11. This CDR3 has 16 residues. The CDR3 DNA reads as TGTGCCAGCAGCCAGTCCTTTGTAGTAGCGGGCAATGAGCAGTTCTTC. It codes for CASSQSFVVAGNEQFF.

This clone was counted a few times. V usage is TRBV15 and J usage is TRBJ1-3; TRBD1 matches at 9 bases. The CDR3 totals 17 residues. J gave up 4 bases and V 2 bases, and 9 bases lay outside the gene matches. The germline V gene encodes CDR1 LNHNV and CDR2 YYDKDF (reference sequence). Written as DNA, the CDR3 is TGTGCCACCAGCAGAAACAGGGGGCGCTTCTCCGGAAACACCATATATTTT. It codes for CATSRNRGRFSGNTIYF.

This clone was seen a handful of times. The V call is TRBV7-3, the J call TRBJ2-3, with 10 bases that match TRBD2. Per the germline V gene, CDR1 is SGHTA and CDR2 is FQGTGA. V shed 3 bases, J shed 0 bases, and the junction held 9 bases outside the gene matches. The length of the CDR3 is 18 residues. This CDR3 reads CASSFGASGSSSTDTQYF. The CDR3 bases are TGTGCCAGCAGCTTCGGGGCTAGCGGGAGCTCTAGCACAGATACGCAGTATTTT.

This chain connects TRBV27 to TRBJ1-2; perhaps TRBD1 as D (5 bases). The germline gives CDR1 MNHEY, CDR2 SMNVEV (reference sequence). The CDR3 length is 13 residues. The V end was cut by 9 bases, the J end by 4 bases, with 15 bases between. This CDR3 is CASRGQALYGYTF. Here the CDR3 DNA reads TGTGCCAGTCGGGGCCAGGCACTCTATGGCTACACCTTC.

The chain has TRBV7-3 and TRBJ1-2; D is unresolved. There are 15 residues in the CDR3. Between the trimmed V and J ends, which lost 1 base and 0 bases, there was a span of 9 bases. Germline V gene lookup returns CDR1 SGHTA and CDR2 FQGTGA. The CDR3 nucleotides are TGTGCCAGCAGCTTAAAACCCCACGCTAACTATGGCTACACCTTC. This translates into CASSLKPHANYGYTF.

The genes are TRBV13 and TRBJ1-2; D ambiguous. CDR1 PRHDT and CDR2 FYEKMQ come from the germline V gene (reference sequence). CDR3 length: 15 amino acids. V lost 5 bases to trimming and J lost 7 bases, with 20 bases between them. CDR3 coding DNA: TGTGCCAGCAGCCCATCAGGACCAAGAGGTTCTGGCTACACCTTC. Translation gives CASSPSGPRGSGYTF.

V is TRBV7-9 and J is TRBJ1-6; D might be TRBD1 (6 bases). This CDR3 comprises 14 residues. Per germline, CDR1 SEHNR and CDR2 FQNEAQ (reference sequence). V lost 5 bases, J lost 11 bases, and 16 bases lay in between. The chain's CDR3 is CASSPIQGQTPLHF. The DNA of the CDR3 is TGTGCCAGCAGCCCTATACAGGGTCAGACACCCCTCCACTTT.

V usage is TRBV5-1 and J usage is TRBJ2-1; unclear D gene. This CDR3 has 13 residues. Germline V gene lookup returns CDR1 SGHRS and CDR2 YFSETQ. V shed 1 base and J shed 7 bases, with 9 bases lying between them. CDR3 DNA: TGCGCCAGCAGCTTGATCCCCGGGAATGAGCAGTTCTTC. This translates into CASSLIPGNEQFF.

This sequence joins TRBV9 and TRBJ1-6; TRBD1 is a possible D gene (5 bases). The CDR3 totals 15 residues. The germline V and J ends were trimmed by 3 bases and 8 bases, with 15 bases remaining between them. The germline CDR1 and CDR2 sequences are SGDLS and YYNGEE. In nucleotides, the CDR3 is TGTGCCAGCAGCGCCGGAGCAGGACACGATTCACCCCTCCACTTT. Encoded protein: CASSAGAGHDSPLHF.

The chain links TRBV29-1 to TRBJ1-1, with D perhaps matching TRBD1 (5 bases). With 4 bases removed from V and 5 bases from J, the gap between germline ends came to 23 bases. The CDR3 has 16 residues. Germline V lookup: CDR1 SQVTM, CDR2 ANQGSEA. The CDR3, as DNA: TGCAGCGTTGCAAGGTTTCTGGAACAGGAGAGTACTGAAGCTTTCTTT. Translation gives CSVARFLEQESTEAFF.

The CDR3 reads CASSPMTRPRGELFF. The CDR3 coding sequence is TGCGCCAGCAGTCCAATGACTAGGCCTAGGGGGGAGCTGTTTTTT. The V and J genes are TRBV23-1 and TRBJ2-2; tentative D call: TRBD2 (6 bases). TRBV23-1 is filed as an ORF, its function uncertain. The CDR3 covers 15 residues. V lost 4 bases to trimming and J lost 8 bases, with 17 bases between them.

This clone was picked up a small number of times. The chain has TRBV2 and TRBJ2-6; D possibly corresponds to TRBD1 (6 bases). The CDR3 covers 20 residues. The ends were cut back, 3 bases at V and 0 bases at J, with 21 bases in the middle. CDR1 and CDR2 from the germline V gene are SNHLY and FYNNEI. CDR3 protein: CASSDSLPGHRSSGANVLTF. The CDR3 DNA reads TGTGCCAGCAGTGATAGTCTACCGGGACATCGGAGCTCTGGGGCCAACGTCCTGACTTTC.

This clone appeared a few times. This chain uses TRBV5-1 with TRBJ1-2; TRBD1 matches at 9 bases. CDR1 is SGHRS, CDR2 YFSETQ, per germline. V shed 0 bases, J shed 3 bases, and the junction held 3 bases outside the gene matches. This CDR3 is built from 15 residues. CDR3 region: CASSLDRGRYYGYTF. The CDR3 coding sequence is TGCGCCAGCAGCTTGGACAGGGGGCGATACTATGGCTACACCTTC.

This clone was counted between two and nine times. The genes are TRBV7-9 and TRBJ2-7, with D tentatively TRBD1 (6 bases). The germline V gene has CDR1 SEHNR and CDR2 FQNEAQ (reference sequence). This CDR3 is built from 13 residues. The ends were cut back, 5 bases at V and 6 bases at J, with 14 bases in the middle. CDR3 loop: CASSLRAGVEQYF. The CDR3 DNA sequence: TGTGCCAGCAGCCTAAGAGCAGGGGTCGAGCAGTACTTC.

The rearrangement links TRBV7-2 to TRBJ2-5; TRBD1 aligns across 9 bases. Germline values: CDR1 SGHTA, CDR2 FQGNSA. The CDR3 spans 14 residues. V was clipped by 3 bases and J by 6 bases; unmatched bases: 5. For the CDR3, the DNA is TGTGCCAGCAGCTTTACAGGGGGCGGAAAGACCCAGTACTTC. Its translation: CASSFTGGGKTQYF.

This clone came up a few times. The chain joins TRBV7-3 to TRBJ2-5; D may match TRBD1 or TRBD2 (5 bases each). Trimming removed 0 bases from V and 5 bases from J, with 13 bases in between. From germline, CDR1 is SGHTA and CDR2 FQGTGA. The length of the CDR3 is 15 residues. The CDR3 DNA reads as TGTGCCAGCAGCTTAACTCTGGGGGTCGGGGAGACCCAGTACTTC. Its protein product is CASSLTLGVGETQYF.

This clone was counted between two and nine times. This chain connects TRBV30 to TRBJ2-1; D is undetermined. The CDR3 covers 12 residues. Germline CDR1 GTSNPN, CDR2 SVGIG (reference sequence). Trimming removed 4 bases from V and 7 bases from J, with 11 bases in between. The CDR3 loop is CAWTPTWNEQFF. DNA of the CDR3: TGTGCCTGGACGCCGACCTGGAATGAGCAGTTCTTC.

This clone was picked up a small number of times. The rearrangement joins TRBV7-3 to TRBJ2-6; TRBD1 might be the D (5 bases). The CDR3 contains 16 residues. Trimming pared 5 bases from V and 0 bases from J, leaving 11 bases between. Germline V CDR1 and CDR2: SGHTA, FQGTGA. The CDR3 nucleotides read TGTGCCAGCAGCCCTTGGGGCAGCTCTGGGGCCAACGTCCTGACTTTC. This gives the protein CASSPWGSSGANVLTF.

This clone was seen more than once but under ten times. This chain connects TRBV5-6 to TRBJ2-1, with 11 bases matching TRBD2. After removal of 1 base from V and 6 bases from J, the junction contained 6 bases not matched to a gene. CDR3 length equals 16 residues. Germline CDR1 and CDR2: SGHDT and YYEEEE. Here the CDR3 reads CASSLPGLAALNEQFF. In nucleotides, the CDR3 is TGTGCCAGCAGCTTGCCGGGACTAGCGGCCCTCAATGAGCAGTTCTTC.

This rearrangement joins TRBV7-3 to TRBJ1-2; 7 positions agree with TRBD1. Germline CDR1 and CDR2: SGHTA and FQGTGA. There are 13 residues in the CDR3. The junction had 3 bases not matched to a gene; V was cut back by 2 bases and J by 6 bases. CDR3 residues: CASSLRQGHGYTF. CDR3 bases: TGTGCCAGCAGCTTACGACAGGGACATGGCTACACCTTC.

The gene calls are TRBV7-2 and TRBJ2-7; 7 bases map to TRBD1. The length of the CDR3 is 13 residues. V dropped 5 bases and J dropped 6; count of bases not matched to a gene: 7. CDR1 and CDR2 from the germline V gene are SGHTA and FQGNSA. CDR3 residues: CASSARGLGEQYF. DNA for the CDR3: TGTGCCAGCAGCGCTAGGGGGCTAGGCGAGCAGTACTTC. Looking up the rest from reference TRBV7-2 and TRBJ2-7 gives the full variable domain: GAGVSQSPSNKVTEKGKDVELRCDPISGHTALYWYRQSLGQGLEFLIYFQGNSAPDKSGLPSDRFSAERTGGSVSTLTIQRTQQEDSAVYLCASSARGLGEQYFGPGTRLTVT.